This TCR beta chain was obtained from a study of OX40 agonist ivuxolimab in advanced cancers. Study results and limitations: CD4+ T cells averaged fewer expanded clones than CD8+ T cells.

On this clone itself: The antigen remains undetermined.

Germline trimming cut 2 bases from V and 4 bases from J; bases unmatched to any gene: 4. CDR1 and CDR2 from the germline V gene are SGHTA and FQGTGA. The CDR3 is 15 amino acids. Data came from immunoSEQ multiplex PCR; TCRdb stores just in-frame clones and leaves some out. In the table there are tens of thousands of clones, approximately 90% of which are singletons. The sequence was collected from an adult with an advanced solid tumor such as melanoma, head and neck, liver or kidney cancer. This sequence joins TRBV7-3 and TRBJ2-1, with 8 bases aligning to TRBD1. Sample: CD4+ or CD8+ T cells sorted from blood, taken in a trial of the OX40 agonist ivuxolimab. The CDR3 loop is CASSLGQGAYNEQFF. Here the CDR3 DNA reads TGTGCCAGCAGCTTAGGGCAGGGGGCTTACAATGAGCAGTTCTTC.